These 2 T cell receptor beta chains came from one sample sequenced in a study of blood T cell repertoires in COVID-19. Only in-frame clones appear in the TCRdb table, and some are missing; sequencing was by immunoSEQ multiplex PCR. The data show 150,000 to 200,000 clones, 90% to 95% seen once. Sequencing was carried out using peripheral blood. The receptors originated from a woman aged 50 to 60 with acute or convalescent COVID-19.

This clone was detected once. The chain employs TRBV29-1 and TRBJ1-2, with D perhaps matching TRBD1 (5 bases). The V gene's germline CDR1 is SQVTM and CDR2 ANQGSEA. The CDR3 consists of 14 residues. The V and J ends lost 5 bases and 0 bases respectively, with 13 bases between them. The CDR3 DNA reads TGCAGCGTTCCCAAGGGGATTACTAACTATGGCTACACCTTC. This encodes CSVPKGITNYGYTF.

J is TRBJ1-2 and V is TRBV2, with 8 positions matching TRBD1. The CDR3 loop spans 13 amino acids. The germline V gene has CDR1 SNHLY and CDR2 FYNNEI. After removal of 8 bases from V and 6 bases from J, the junction contained 8 bases not matched to a gene. The CDR3 here is CASGGRTGHGYTF. CDR3 bases: TGTGCCAGCGGAGGAAGGACAGGGCATGGCTACACCTTC.